Listed below are T cell receptor beta chains from one sample, sequenced in a study of blood T cell repertoires in COVID-19. The repertoire was sequenced with immunoSEQ multiplex PCR; TCRdb's copy has only in-frame clones and lacks some. The sample consists of 230,000 or so clones, 70% to 85% of them appearing once. Sequencing used peripheral blood. Receptor source: a woman aged 40-49 years who had recovered from COVID-19. Both conserved end residues are part of each CDR3. D genes are given only for firm matches. Clone size appears in some rows only: once, few, many, or a class for an expanded clone.

clone size: .; D gene: TRBD1; V gene: TRBV30; CDR3 length: 15; J gene: TRBJ1-2; CDR3 protein: CAWSPLGQGDYGYTF; CDR3 DNA: TGTGCCTGGAGTCCCCTCGGACAGGGAGACTATGGCTACACCTTC
clone size: .; D gene: .; V gene: TRBV2; CDR3 length: 13; J gene: TRBJ2-7; CDR3 protein: CASMRGRNYEQYF; CDR3 DNA: TGTGCCAGCATGCGGGGCAGAAACTACGAGCAGTACTTC
clone size: .; D gene: .; V gene: TRBV11-2; CDR3 length: 11; J gene: TRBJ2-1; CDR3 protein: CASSLVSEQFF; CDR3 DNA: TGTGCCAGCAGCTTAGTTAGCGAGCAGTTCTTC
clone size: few; D gene: .; V gene: TRBV10-2; CDR3 length: 13; J gene: TRBJ1-5; CDR3 protein: CASSNTNNQPQHF; CDR3 DNA: TGCGCCAGCAGTAACACAAACAATCAGCCCCAGCATTTT
clone size: .; D gene: TRBD1; V gene: TRBV19; CDR3 length: 14; J gene: TRBJ2-5; CDR3 protein: CASTPAGRGETQYF; CDR3 DNA: TGTGCCAGTACGCCTGCGGGCAGGGGGGAGACCCAGTACTTC
clone size: .; D gene: TRBD1; V gene: TRBV28; CDR3 length: 18; J gene: TRBJ1-4; CDR3 protein: CASSFPGTGGPTNEKLFF; CDR3 DNA: TGTGCCAGCAGTTTCCCCGGGACAGGGGGCCCAACTAATGAAAAACTGTTTTTT
clone size: .; D gene: .; V gene: TRBV28; CDR3 length: 14; J gene: TRBJ2-3; CDR3 protein: CASITGQLTDTQYF; CDR3 DNA: TGTGCCAGCATAACCGGACAGCTCACAGATACGCAGTATTTT
clone size: once; D gene: TRBD1; V gene: TRBV6-4; CDR3 length: 16; J gene: TRBJ2-3; CDR3 protein: CASSKTGGDGTDTQYF; CDR3 DNA: TGTGCCAGCAGCAAGACAGGGGGCGACGGCACAGATACGCAGTATTTT
clone size: once; D gene: TRBD2; V gene: TRBV11-2; CDR3 length: 15; J gene: TRBJ2-1; CDR3 protein: CASSVGLAGTNEQFF; CDR3 DNA: TGTGCCAGCAGCGTGGGACTAGCGGGGACCAATGAGCAGTTCTTC
clone size: .; D gene: TRBD1; V gene: TRBV5-1; CDR3 length: 13; J gene: TRBJ1-2; CDR3 protein: CASNLQGADGYTF; CDR3 DNA: TGCGCCAGCAACCTACAGGGGGCGGATGGCTACACCTTC
clone size: .; D gene: TRBD1; V gene: TRBV19; CDR3 length: 13; J gene: TRBJ1-2; CDR3 protein: CASDGQGAHGYTF; CDR3 DNA: TGTGCCAGTGACGGACAGGGGGCTCATGGCTACACCTTC
clone size: .; D gene: .; V gene: TRBV9; CDR3 length: 15; J gene: TRBJ1-6; CDR3 protein: CASSADSRGNSPLHF; CDR3 DNA: TGTGCCAGCAGTGCAGACAGCCGGGGGAATTCACCCCTCCACTTT
clone size: few; D gene: TRBD1; V gene: TRBV7-6; CDR3 length: 15; J gene: TRBJ2-2; CDR3 protein: CASSLAPQGTGELFF; CDR3 DNA: TGTGCCAGCAGCTTAGCGCCACAGGGGACCGGGGAGCTGTTTTTT
clone size: .; D gene: .; V gene: TRBV23-1; CDR3 length: 13; J gene: TRBJ1-1; CDR3 protein: CASSQGDGTEAFF; CDR3 DNA: TGCGCCAGCAGTCAAGGCGACGGGACTGAAGCTTTCTTT
clone size: .; D gene: TRBD1; V gene: TRBV7-2; CDR3 length: 15; J gene: TRBJ2-3; CDR3 protein: CASSRTGLRTDTQYF; CDR3 DNA: TGTGCCAGCAGCCGGACAGGGCTTCGCACAGATACGCAGTATTTT
clone size: once; D gene: TRBD1; V gene: TRBV9; CDR3 length: 15; J gene: TRBJ2-7; CDR3 protein: CASSVGGQGAEEQYF; CDR3 DNA: TGTGCCAGCAGCGTAGGGGGACAGGGGGCTGAGGAGCAGTACTTC
clone size: .; D gene: .; V gene: TRBV30; CDR3 length: 14; J gene: TRBJ1-1; CDR3 protein: CAWSLRGSDTEAFF; CDR3 DNA: TGTGCCTGGAGCCTGAGGGGGAGTGACACTGAAGCTTTCTTT
clone size: .; D gene: .; V gene: TRBV28; CDR3 length: 14; J gene: TRBJ2-3; CDR3 protein: CASSFPGSTDTQYF; CDR3 DNA: TGTGCCAGCAGTTTTCCTGGCAGCACAGATACGCAGTATTTT
clone size: .; D gene: TRBD1; V gene: TRBV29-1; CDR3 length: 14; J gene: TRBJ1-4; CDR3 protein: CSVGQGLTNEKLFF; CDR3 DNA: TGCAGCGTAGGACAGGGGTTAACTAATGAAAAACTGTTTTTT
clone size: .; D gene: .; V gene: TRBV5-4; CDR3 length: 12; J gene: TRBJ1-2; CDR3 protein: CASSSTNYGYTF; CDR3 DNA: TGTGCCAGCAGCTCTACTAACTATGGCTACACCTTC
clone size: .; D gene: .; V gene: TRBV15; CDR3 length: 15; J gene: TRBJ1-2; CDR3 protein: CATSRDRDNGYGYTF; CDR3 DNA: TGTGCCACCAGCAGAGATCGGGACAACGGCTATGGCTACACCTTC
clone size: .; D gene: TRBD1; V gene: TRBV7-6; CDR3 length: 16; J gene: TRBJ2-2; CDR3 protein: CASSLTGGINTGELFF; CDR3 DNA: TGTGCCAGCAGCTTAACAGGGGGTATAAACACCGGGGAGCTGTTTTTT
clone size: .; D gene: TRBD1; V gene: TRBV5-5; CDR3 length: 13; J gene: TRBJ1-1; CDR3 protein: CASSLEWDSEAFF; CDR3 DNA: TGTGCCAGCAGCTTGGAATGGGACAGTGAAGCTTTCTTT
clone size: few; D gene: TRBD1; V gene: TRBV7-6; CDR3 length: 15; J gene: TRBJ1-6; CDR3 protein: CAGLRPGQGYSPLHF; CDR3 DNA: TGTGCCGGATTAAGACCGGGACAGGGGTATTCACCCCTCCACTTT
clone size: .; D gene: .; V gene: TRBV6-1; CDR3 length: 11; J gene: TRBJ1-1; CDR3 protein: CASSEGPEAFF; CDR3 DNA: TGTGCCAGCAGTGAAGGGCCTGAAGCTTTCTTT
clone size: .; D gene: .; V gene: TRBV28; CDR3 length: 13; J gene: TRBJ2-7; CDR3 protein: CASSITQNHEQYF; CDR3 DNA: TGTGCCAGCAGTATTACACAGAACCACGAGCAGTACTTC
clone size: .; D gene: .; V gene: TRBV9; CDR3 length: 15; J gene: TRBJ1-3; CDR3 protein: CASSLGGDSGNTIYF; CDR3 DNA: TGTGCCAGCAGCCTTGGAGGAGACTCTGGAAACACCATATATTTT
clone size: .; D gene: .; V gene: TRBV5-1; CDR3 length: 13; J gene: TRBJ1-2; CDR3 protein: CASTGGSGYGYTF; CDR3 DNA: TGCGCCAGCACCGGCGGATCCGGATATGGCTACACCTTC
clone size: .; D gene: TRBD1; V gene: TRBV11-2; CDR3 length: 16; J gene: TRBJ1-1; CDR3 protein: CASSLELSVDRGEAFF; CDR3 DNA: TGTGCCAGCAGCTTAGAACTCTCCGTCGACAGGGGTGAAGCTTTCTTT
clone size: few; D gene: .; V gene: TRBV5-1; CDR3 length: 13; J gene: TRBJ1-1; CDR3 protein: CASSLHRDTEAFF; CDR3 DNA: TGCGCCAGCAGCTTGCACAGGGACACTGAAGCTTTCTTT
clone size: .; D gene: .; V gene: TRBV6-5; CDR3 length: 14; J gene: TRBJ2-7; CDR3 protein: CASSSGHAVYEQYF; CDR3 DNA: TGTGCCAGCAGTTCAGGGCATGCAGTCTACGAGCAGTACTTC
clone size: .; D gene: .; V gene: TRBV5-6; CDR3 length: 15; J gene: TRBJ1-1; CDR3 protein: CASSLTQGFSLEAFF; CDR3 DNA: TGTGCCAGCAGCTTGACGCAGGGGTTTTCCCTCGAAGCTTTCTTT
clone size: .; D gene: TRBD1; V gene: TRBV12-5; CDR3 length: 15; J gene: TRBJ2-7; CDR3 protein: CASGLVSGQVGEQYF; CDR3 DNA: TGTGCTAGTGGTTTGGTATCGGGACAGGTCGGCGAGCAGTACTTC
clone size: few; D gene: .; V gene: TRBV5-4; CDR3 length: 14; J gene: TRBJ2-2; CDR3 protein: CASSPRTETGELFF; CDR3 DNA: TGTGCCAGCAGCCCCCGGACAGAGACCGGGGAGCTGTTTTTT
clone size: once; D gene: .; V gene: TRBV5-1; CDR3 length: 14; J gene: TRBJ1-2; CDR3 protein: CASSRLRDAYGYTF; CDR3 DNA: TGCGCCAGCAGCCGACTCAGGGATGCTTATGGCTACACCTTC
clone size: few; D gene: .; V gene: TRBV29-1; CDR3 length: 15; J gene: TRBJ2-6; CDR3 protein: CSVGDLSSGANVLTF; CDR3 DNA: TGCAGCGTTGGTGATCTGAGCTCTGGGGCCAACGTCCTGACTTTC
clone size: .; D gene: TRBD1; V gene: TRBV4-3; CDR3 length: 17; J gene: TRBJ2-2; CDR3 protein: CASSQDFGDRATGELFF; CDR3 DNA: TGCGCCAGCAGCCAAGATTTCGGGGACAGGGCCACCGGGGAGCTGTTTTTT
clone size: .; D gene: TRBD2; V gene: TRBV29-1; CDR3 length: 11; J gene: TRBJ2-7; CDR3 protein: CSVGRGVEQYF; CDR3 DNA: TGCAGCGTGGGACGGGGGGTTGAGCAGTACTTC
clone size: .; D gene: TRBD1; V gene: TRBV25-1; CDR3 length: 15; J gene: TRBJ1-1; CDR3 protein: CASSQRTGGEAEAFF; CDR3 DNA: TGTGCCAGCAGTCAACGCACAGGGGGCGAGGCTGAAGCTTTCTTT
clone size: .; D gene: .; V gene: TRBV3-1/TRBV3-2; CDR3 length: 19; J gene: TRBJ2-6; CDR3 protein: CASSPVLGHMDSGANVLTF; CDR3 DNA: TGTGCCAGCAGCCCTGTTCTTGGACACATGGATTCTGGGGCCAACGTCCTGACTTTC
clone size: .; D gene: .; V gene: TRBV20-1; CDR3 length: 12; J gene: TRBJ1-2; CDR3 protein: CSASRVNYGYTF; CDR3 DNA: TGCAGTGCTAGTCGTGTAAACTATGGCTACACCTTC
clone size: .; D gene: TRBD2; V gene: TRBV10-3; CDR3 length: 15; J gene: TRBJ2-3; CDR3 protein: CAISRLAGDTDTQYF; CDR3 DNA: TGTGCCATCAGTAGACTAGCGGGAGACACAGATACGCAGTATTTT
clone size: .; D gene: .; V gene: TRBV7-8; CDR3 length: 14; J gene: TRBJ2-3; CDR3 protein: CASSRDTSTDTQYF; CDR3 DNA: TGTGCCAGCAGCCGAGATACTAGTACAGATACGCAGTATTTT
clone size: .; D gene: .; V gene: TRBV9; CDR3 length: 16; J gene: TRBJ2-6; CDR3 protein: CASSPRGGSGANVLTF; CDR3 DNA: TGTGCCAGCAGCCCCCGAGGAGGGTCCGGGGCCAACGTCCTGACTTTC
clone size: .; D gene: TRBD2; V gene: TRBV2; CDR3 length: 14; J gene: TRBJ2-5; CDR3 protein: CASSELAVQETQYF; CDR3 DNA: TGTGCCAGCAGTGAACTAGCGGTCCAAGAGACCCAGTACTTC
clone size: .; D gene: .; V gene: TRBV6-5; CDR3 length: 14; J gene: TRBJ1-2; CDR3 protein: CASGYSQGLYGYTF; CDR3 DNA: TGTGCCAGCGGTTACTCGCAGGGTCTCTATGGCTACACCTTC
clone size: .; D gene: TRBD1; V gene: TRBV5-1; CDR3 length: 14; J gene: TRBJ2-5; CDR3 protein: CASSVGTGGETQYF; CDR3 DNA: TGCGCCAGCAGCGTTGGGACAGGGGGAGAGACCCAGTACTTC
clone size: .; D gene: .; V gene: TRBV25-1; CDR3 length: 11; J gene: TRBJ1-1; CDR3 protein: CASSTLREAFF; CDR3 DNA: TGTGCCAGCAGCACCCTCAGGGAAGCTTTCTTT
clone size: .; D gene: TRBD1; V gene: TRBV7-9; CDR3 length: 15; J gene: TRBJ2-1; CDR3 protein: CASSFTGTDTNEQFF; CDR3 DNA: TGTGCCAGCAGCTTCACCGGGACAGACACCAATGAGCAGTTCTTC
clone size: few; D gene: TRBD1; V gene: TRBV18; CDR3 length: 15; J gene: TRBJ1-2; CDR3 protein: CASSPDRLANYGYTF; CDR3 DNA: TGTGCCAGCTCACCGGACAGGTTAGCTAACTATGGCTACACCTTC
clone size: .; D gene: TRBD1; V gene: TRBV19; CDR3 length: 14; J gene: TRBJ2-1; CDR3 protein: CASSSTGTGNEQFF; CDR3 DNA: TGTGCCAGTAGTTCAACCGGGACAGGGAATGAGCAGTTCTTC
clone size: .; D gene: .; V gene: TRBV27; CDR3 length: 13; J gene: TRBJ1-4; CDR3 protein: CAARGRRNEKLFF; CDR3 DNA: TGTGCCGCCCGGGGGAGGAGAAATGAAAAACTGTTTTTT
clone size: .; D gene: TRBD2; V gene: TRBV5-4; CDR3 length: 15; J gene: TRBJ2-3; CDR3 protein: CATQQRGPPADTQYF; CDR3 DNA: TGTGCCACTCAACAGCGGGGCCCCCCCGCGGATACGCAGTATTTT
clone size: .; D gene: .; V gene: TRBV28; CDR3 length: 17; J gene: TRBJ1-2; CDR3 protein: CASSFGDRWVGAYGYTF; CDR3 DNA: TGTGCCAGCAGTTTCGGCGATCGTTGGGTAGGGGCCTATGGCTACACCTTC
clone size: .; D gene: TRBD1; V gene: TRBV9; CDR3 length: 15; J gene: TRBJ1-5; CDR3 protein: CASSVAGQADQPQHF; CDR3 DNA: TGTGCCAGCAGCGTAGCGGGACAGGCAGATCAGCCCCAGCATTTT
clone size: .; D gene: .; V gene: TRBV6-5; CDR3 length: 13; J gene: TRBJ2-2; CDR3 protein: CASRGTGTGELFF; CDR3 DNA: TGTGCCAGCAGGGGGACCGGGACAGGGGAGCTGTTTTTT
clone size: .; D gene: TRBD2; V gene: TRBV7-2; CDR3 length: 15; J gene: TRBJ2-7; CDR3 protein: CASSLNSGGSYEQYF; CDR3 DNA: TGTGCCAGCAGCTTAAATAGCGGGGGTTCCTACGAGCAGTACTTC
clone size: .; D gene: .; V gene: TRBV12-5; CDR3 length: 13; J gene: TRBJ2-2; CDR3 protein: CASGKEGGGELFF; CDR3 DNA: TGTGCTAGTGGGAAGGAAGGCGGCGGGGAGCTGTTTTTT
clone size: .; D gene: .; V gene: TRBV5-1; CDR3 length: 14; J gene: TRBJ2-2; CDR3 protein: CASSLSSQAGELFF; CDR3 DNA: TGCGCCAGCAGCTTGTCTTCCCAGGCCGGGGAGCTGTTTTTT